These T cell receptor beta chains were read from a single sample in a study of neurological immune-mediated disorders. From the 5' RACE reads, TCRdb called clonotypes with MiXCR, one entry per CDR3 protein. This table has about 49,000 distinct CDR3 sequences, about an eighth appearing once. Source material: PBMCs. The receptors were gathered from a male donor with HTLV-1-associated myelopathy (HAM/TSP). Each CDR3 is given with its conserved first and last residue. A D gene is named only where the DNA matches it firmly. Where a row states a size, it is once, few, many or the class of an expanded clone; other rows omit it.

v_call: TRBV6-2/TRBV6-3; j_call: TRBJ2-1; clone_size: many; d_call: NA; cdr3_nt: TGTGCCAGCAGTTCTTGGACTAACGGGTATGGTGAGCAGTTCTTC; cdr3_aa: CASSSWTNGYGEQFF
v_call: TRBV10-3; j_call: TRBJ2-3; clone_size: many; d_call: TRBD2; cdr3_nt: TGTGCCATCAGTGAGTCGACTCTGACTAGCGGGGCAGATACGCAGTATTTT; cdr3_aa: CAISESTLTSGADTQYF
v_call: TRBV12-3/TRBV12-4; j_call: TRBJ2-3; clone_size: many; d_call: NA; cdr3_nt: TGTGCCAGCAGTTTAGGAGCGGCTCAACCCGATACGCAGTATTTT; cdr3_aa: CASSLGAAQPDTQYF
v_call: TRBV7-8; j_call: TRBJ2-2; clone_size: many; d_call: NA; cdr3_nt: TGTGCCAGCAGCCCGCCTGCGGGACAGTATACCGGGGAGCTGTTTTTT; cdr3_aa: CASSPPAGQYTGELFF
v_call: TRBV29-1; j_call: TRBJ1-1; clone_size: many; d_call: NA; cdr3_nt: TGCAGCGTTGAATGGGGACCGAGAACTGAAGCTTTCTTT; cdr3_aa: CSVEWGPRTEAFF
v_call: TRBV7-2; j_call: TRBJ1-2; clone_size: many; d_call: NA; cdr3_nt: TGTGCCAGCAGCTCGGACAGACCCCATGGCTACACCTTC; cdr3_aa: CASSSDRPHGYTF
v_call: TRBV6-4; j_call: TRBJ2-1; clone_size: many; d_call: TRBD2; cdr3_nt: TGTGCCAGCAGTGAGCTTCGGCGGGGGGCTGAGCAGTTCTTC; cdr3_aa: CASSELRRGAEQFF
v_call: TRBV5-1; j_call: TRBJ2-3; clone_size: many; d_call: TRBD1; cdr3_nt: TGCGCCAGCAGCGCCGGGACAGGGTTTCAAGATACGCAGTATTTT; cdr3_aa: CASSAGTGFQDTQYF
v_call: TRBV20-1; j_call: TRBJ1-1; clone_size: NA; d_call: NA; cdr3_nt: TGCAGTGCTGTAGGGCAGGGTATTGAAGCTTTCTTT; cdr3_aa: CSAVGQGIEAFF
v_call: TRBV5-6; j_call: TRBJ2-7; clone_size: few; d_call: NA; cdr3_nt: TGTGCCAGCAGCCCGACAGAATCCTACGAGCAGTACTTC; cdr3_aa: CASSPTESYEQYF
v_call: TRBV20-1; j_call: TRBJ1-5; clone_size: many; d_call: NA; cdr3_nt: TGCAGTGCCGGGGACATTATTAGCAATCAGCCCCAGCATTTT; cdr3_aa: CSAGDIISNQPQHF
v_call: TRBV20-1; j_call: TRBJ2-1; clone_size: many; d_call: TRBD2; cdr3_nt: TGCAGTGCACAGGCTAGCGGGGGGGCCCTCAATGAGCAGTTCTTC; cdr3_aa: CSAQASGGALNEQFF
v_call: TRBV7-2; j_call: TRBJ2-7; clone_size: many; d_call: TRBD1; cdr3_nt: TGTGCCAGCAGCTTAGTGGGTTGGTCCGCCGGGACAGAGAATTACGAGCAGTACTTC; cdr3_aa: CASSLVGWSAGTENYEQYF
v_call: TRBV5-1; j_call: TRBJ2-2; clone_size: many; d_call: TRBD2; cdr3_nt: TGCGCCAGCAGCCGTGGACTAGCGGGGGGAAACACCGGGGAGCTGTTTTTT; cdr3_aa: CASSRGLAGGNTGELFF
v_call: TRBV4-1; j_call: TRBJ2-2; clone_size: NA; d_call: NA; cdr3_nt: TGCGCCAGCAGCCAAGAGGGCGGAGGGCGCACCGGGGAGCTGTTTTTT; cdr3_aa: CASSQEGGGRTGELFF